A single sample is the source of the 25 T cell receptor beta chains below, sequenced in a study of cytomegalovirus exposure and HLA in healthy donors. 13 Jbeta primers and 60 Vbeta primers were used for the PCR. TCRdb's copy holds only in-frame clones and misses some; the assay was immunoSEQ multiplex PCR. The sample contains about 160,000 clones, roughly 83% of which appear only once. Sequenced input: PBMCs. The origin of the receptors is a human donor in good health.

The chain uses TRBV7-3 and TRBJ2-1; 9 nucleotides align to TRBD2. CDR1 SGHTA and CDR2 FQGTGA come from the germline V gene. The CDR3 runs 17 residues. V lost 2 bases, J lost 7 bases, and 12 bases stayed unmatched. CDR3 amino acids: CASSLVPGLAGSNEQFF. The CDR3, as DNA: TGTGCCAGCAGCTTAGTTCCGGGACTAGCCGGAAGTAATGAGCAGTTCTTC.

This clone appeared once. V is TRBV5-4 and J is TRBJ2-5, with 7 bases fitting TRBD1. CDR1 is SGHNT, CDR2 YYREEE, per germline (reference sequence). V dropped 4 bases and J dropped 2; count of bases not matched to a gene: 8. This CDR3 region has 15 residues. CDR3 protein: CASSHFRGTQETQYF. As DNA, the CDR3 is TGTGCCAGCAGCCATTTCAGGGGGACACAAGAGACCCAGTACTTC.

A remark on this clone: Sequence at one end of the junction differs from germline and may be a read error. V is TRBV10-3 and J is TRBJ1-3, with TRBD1 as a possible D gene (6 bases). CDR1 is ENHRY and CDR2 is SYGVKD in the germline V gene. The CDR3 runs 13 residues. CDR3 sequence reads: CAISAGVGYTIYF. DNA of the CDR3: TGTGCCATCAGTGCAGGGGTTGGATACACCATATATTTT.

V is TRBV4-3 and J is TRBJ2-5, with 10 nucleotides matching TRBD2. This CDR3 spans 15 amino acids. The V and J ends lost 0 bases and 5 bases, in that order; junction bases with no gene match: 3. Per germline, CDR1 LGHNA and CDR2 YSLEER. CDR3 in amino acids: CASSQELAGVETQYF. The CDR3 DNA reads TGCGCCAGCAGCCAAGAGCTAGCGGGAGTGGAGACCCAGTACTTC.

The chain carries TRBV29-1 and TRBJ2-6; TRBD1 matches at 7 bases. This CDR3 region has 16 residues. Trimming at V came to 7 bases and at J to 0 bases, leaving 9 bases not matched to a gene. Germline V CDR1 and CDR2: SQVTM, ANQGSEA. CDR3 region: CSARQGEDSGANVLTF. CDR3 coding DNA: TGCAGCGCACGACAGGGCGAAGACTCTGGGGCCAACGTCCTGACTTTC.

The rearrangement links TRBV6-1 to TRBJ2-3; TRBD1 matches at 8 bases. Germline CDR1 MNHNS, CDR2 SASEGT. The trim removed 10 bases at V and 5 bases at J, leaving 14 bases unmatched. The CDR3 is 15 amino acids. The CDR3 region is CATIRQGLLEDTQYF. The CDR3 DNA sequence: TGTGCCACAATTAGACAGGGGTTGTTGGAAGATACGCAGTATTTT.

This clone was recorded a few times. The chain combines TRBV6-6 with TRBJ1-3; no clear D. The CDR3 runs to 15 residues. Germline CDR1 reads MNHNY; CDR2 reads SVGAGI (reference sequence). V lost 6 bases, J lost 2 bases, and 14 bases lay in between. The CDR3 DNA follows: TGTGCCAGCAGACAGTGGGCCTCTGCTGGAAACACCATATATTTT. Protein product: CASRQWASAGNTIYF.

The chain joins TRBV27 to TRBJ1-2; TRBD1 aligns across 7 bases. This CDR3 has 13 amino acids. Germline lookup yields CDR1 MNHEY and CDR2 SMNVEV (reference sequence). The V segment lost 6 bases and the J segment 4 bases; nucleotides outside the gene matches: 5. The CDR3 is CASSRPGGYGYTF. The CDR3 nucleotides read TGTGCCAGCAGCCGCCCAGGGGGCTATGGCTACACCTTC.

The rearrangement joins TRBV6-4 to TRBJ1-2; D is undetermined. V was pared by 5 bases and J by 5 bases, with 18 bases between. This CDR3 has 15 residues. CDR1 and CDR2 (germline): MRHNA, SNTAGT. The CDR3 nucleotides read TGTGCCAGCAGTTTTCGGGCAGGAGGGATGTATGGCTACACCTTC. The encoded protein is CASSFRAGGMYGYTF.

The rearrangement joins TRBV7-9 to TRBJ2-3; 8 nucleotides agree with TRBD2. Germline loops: CDR1 SEHNR, CDR2 FQNEAQ (reference sequence). The CDR3 contains 17 residues. The V segment lost 6 bases and the J segment 2 bases; nucleotides outside the gene matches: 13. The CDR3 loop reads CASRIISSGSNTDTQYF. The CDR3 nucleotides are TGTGCCAGCAGGATTATCTCTAGCGGGTCTAACACAGATACGCAGTATTTT.

About this clone: The same CDR3 arises from other DNA sequences in this sample as well. The chain links TRBV7-9 to TRBJ1-5; no definite D call. Germline V gene data show CDR1 as SEHNR and CDR2 as FQNEAQ (reference sequence). The V gene lost 4 bases and the J gene lost 4 bases, with 11 bases spanning the gap. CDR3 size: 14 residues. CDR3 in amino acids: CASSSDSLNQPQHF. CDR3 in DNA: TGTGCCAGCAGCTCGGATAGCTTAAATCAGCCCCAGCATTTT.

This sequence joins TRBV6-5 and TRBJ1-1, with a tentative D call TRBD1 (5 bases). V was clipped by 6 bases and J by 4 bases, with 18 bases between them. This CDR3 is 15 amino acids long. Germline CDR1 is MNHEY and CDR2 is SVGAGI. The CDR3 coding sequence is TGTGCCAGCAGCCATATAAATCAGGGTGGCACTGAAGCTTTCTTT. It translates to CASSHINQGGTEAFF.

The chain uses TRBV5-1 and TRBJ1-3; no definite D call. The CDR3 has 17 amino acids. Trimming stripped 0 bases from V and 2 bases from J, with 15 bases between. Germline V gene sequence: CDR1 SGHRS, CDR2 YFSETQ. In nucleotides, the CDR3 is TGCGCCAGCAGCTTGGGTCGCCCGACTGTTGCTGGAAACACCATATATTTT. This encodes CASSLGRPTVAGNTIYF.

This CDR3 is CASSPQPSSGRSYEQYF. The CDR3 coding sequence is TGTGCCAGCAGCCCCCAACCATCTAGCGGGAGGAGTTACGAGCAGTACTTC. V usage is TRBV11-2 and J usage is TRBJ2-7; 11 nucleotides agree with TRBD2. Trimming cost V 5 bases and J 4 bases; bases outside gene matches: 13. Germline V gene data show CDR1 as SGHAT and CDR2 as FQNNGV. CDR3 size: 17 residues.

V gene TRBV11-1 combines with J gene TRBJ1-1, with 7 bases aligning to TRBD1. Germline V CDR1 and CDR2: SGHAT, FQDESV (reference sequence). The CDR3 covers 15 residues. The V segment lost 2 bases and the J segment 6 bases; nucleotides outside the gene matches: 9. Here the CDR3 DNA reads TGTGCCAGCAGCTTACAGCCTCAGGGGGGTGCTGAAGCTTTCTTT. Encoded protein: CASSLQPQGGAEAFF.

The gene calls are TRBV27 and TRBJ1-2; perhaps TRBD1 as D (5 bases). The CDR3 totals 14 residues. V was shortened by 5 bases and J by 1 base, with 11 bases between the two germline ends. The germline V gene encodes CDR1 MNHEY and CDR2 SMNVEV (reference sequence). In DNA form, the CDR3 reads TGTGCCAGCAGTCCCCGGGGGTTTAACTATGGCTACACCTTC. Its translation is CASSPRGFNYGYTF.

This clone appeared a few times. The rearrangement uses TRBV7-8 and TRBJ1-2; D might be TRBD1 (6 bases). Germline assignment: CDR1 SGHVS and CDR2 FQNEAQ. This CDR3 spans 14 amino acids. The V end lost 0 bases, the J end lost 8 bases, and 13 bases lay between the germline ends. In DNA form, the CDR3 reads TGTGCCAGCAGCTTAGCGTTGGGGGCGAACGGCTACACCTTC. This sequence encodes CASSLALGANGYTF.

A remark on this clone: Germline and junction disagree at one end, which may indicate a read error. The chain is built from TRBV7-8 and TRBJ2-1; the D gene is possibly TRBD2 (6 bases). The CDR3 is made up of 13 amino acids. Germline V gene data show CDR1 as SGHVS and CDR2 as FQNEAQ. The CDR3: CASSLGAGNERFF. DNA for the CDR3: TGTGCCAGCAGCTTAGGCGCGGGAAATGAGCGGTTCTTC.

The V gene is TRBV27, the J gene TRBJ2-7, with a weak D call TRBD1 (5 bases). The germline V and J ends were trimmed by 3 bases and 2 bases, with 11 bases remaining between them. The CDR3 consists of 14 residues. Per germline, CDR1 MNHEY and CDR2 SMNVEV (reference sequence). The CDR3 region is CASSFSTTAYEQYF. In DNA, the CDR3 is TGTGCCAGCAGTTTCAGTACGACAGCCTACGAGCAGTACTTC.

For the CDR3, the DNA is TGTGCCAGCAGTTACTCGGCGGAGGCCTACGAGCAGTACTTC. It is translated as CASSYSAEAYEQYF. The V call is TRBV6-5, the J call TRBJ2-7, with D possibly matching TRBD2 (5 bases). The V and J ends lost 0 bases and 2 bases respectively, with 8 bases between them. This CDR3 region has 14 residues. The germline CDR1 and CDR2 sequences are MNHEY and SVGAGI.

V gene TRBV10-3 combines with J gene TRBJ1-1, with 11 bases that match TRBD1. The CDR3 totals 18 residues. CDR1 ENHRY and CDR2 SYGVKD come from the germline V gene. V was clipped by 7 bases and J by 0 bases; unmatched bases: 13. This CDR3 reads CAITDLRDRGGMNTEAFF. The CDR3 DNA reads TGTGCCATCACGGACCTCCGGGACAGGGGGGGGATGAACACTGAAGCTTTCTTT.

The chain couples TRBV5-6 to TRBJ2-1; D might be TRBD1 (6 bases). Per germline, CDR1 SGHDT and CDR2 YYEEEE. CDR3 length: 13 residues. V was clipped by 4 bases and J by 7 bases, with 12 bases between them. Written as DNA, the CDR3 is TGTGCCAGCAGCACGACCAGGGGTAATGAGCAGTTCTTC. Translated: CASSTTRGNEQFF.

The chain recombines TRBV27 with TRBJ2-1, with 11 bases that match TRBD2. V shed 2 bases and J 6 bases; nucleotides not matched to a gene: 0. Germline-derived CDR1 and CDR2 are MNHEY and SMNVEV (reference sequence). CDR3 length: 14 residues. The CDR3 region has the DNA TGTGCCAGCAGTTTAGGGACTAGCGGCAATGAGCAGTTCTTC. It encodes CASSLGTSGNEQFF.

This clone appeared a few times. The genes are TRBV6-1 and TRBJ1-1; maybe TRBD1 (5 bases). V was trimmed by 1 base and J by 6 bases, leaving 15 bases between them. From germline, CDR1 is MNHNS and CDR2 SASEGT. The CDR3 sequence is 15 residues long. CDR3 residues: CASSEGGGVAAEAFF. The CDR3 DNA sequence: TGTGCCAGCAGTGAAGGGGGAGGGGTAGCCGCTGAAGCTTTCTTT.

The CDR3 loop reads CASNSGRGVSGNTIYF. CDR3 sequence (DNA): TGTGCCAGCAACTCAGGGAGGGGTGTTTCTGGAAACACCATATATTTT. This rearrangement joins TRBV5-6 to TRBJ1-3, with D perhaps matching TRBD1 (5 bases). The CDR3 runs to 16 residues. V dropped 6 bases and J dropped 1 base, with 17 bases sitting between them. From germline, CDR1 is SGHDT and CDR2 YYEEEE.